This T cell receptor beta chain was retrieved from a study of T-cell reconstitution after alpha-beta-depleted transplantation in children. Study-wide points: By one year post-transplant, T-cell counts and diversity largely arose from T cells that were newly produced. Reportedly, alpha-beta T cells present about two months post-transplant originated from several hundred expanded clones of graft origin. Elevated TCRbeta diversity at day 60 was traced, in some patients, to surviving recipient T cells and thymic progenitors.

Regarding this clonotype: The antigen is undetermined.

Unique molecular identifiers were used to barcode this TCRbeta library. TCRdb reanalysed the PCR reads using MiXCR and keeps one entry per CDR3 protein. The sample includes about 200,000 distinct CDR3 sequences, roughly 7.1% seen only once; the top ten take approximately 5.7%. The V gene end was trimmed by 5 bases and the J gene end by 4 bases; junction bases not matched to a gene: 15. The CDR3 spans 18 residues. Germline CDR1 reads SGHAT; CDR2 reads FQNNGV. The sequence was collected from a boy aged 2 to 10 with acute lymphoblastic leukemia, due to receive a stem cell transplant. The specimen was PBMCs, collected before TCRalphabeta/CD19-depleted stem cell transplant. The gene calls are TRBV11-2 and TRBJ2-1; TRBD2 matches at 9 bases. The CDR3 reads CASSVLAGALPLYNEQFF. The CDR3 coding sequence is TGTGCCAGCAGCGTCTTAGCGGGGGCCCTACCCTTATACAATGAGCAGTTCTTC.